The source of this TCR beta chain is a study of early T cells in non-severe SARS-CoV-2 infection. CDR1 is SGHTA, CDR2 FQGNSA, per germline. With V trimmed by 2 bases and J by 7 bases, 9 bases remained unmatched. The CDR3 has 18 residues. This clonotype appeared many times. TCRdb used MiXCR to reprocess the 5' RACE reads, holding one entry per CDR3 protein. The sample has around 35,000 distinct CDR3 sequences; 5.8% are singletons. The chain recombines TRBV7-2 with TRBJ2-1; 15 bases agree with TRBD2. The sequenced sample was whole blood. The clonotype was recovered from an adult who was a healthcare worker with PCR-confirmed SARS-CoV-2 infection or an uninfected control (not recorded which). CDR3 sequence: CASSLLPGLAGGENEQFF. CDR3 in DNA: TGTGCCAGCAGCTTACTTCCGGGACTAGCGGGGGGAGAGAATGAGCAGTTCTTC.